This T cell receptor beta chain emerged from a study of Graves' ophthalmopathy and Graves' hyperthyroidism. The source of the PBMCs was roughly 10 ml of fresh peripheral blood. This clonotype was detected ten times or more. No antigen is known for it. Broader study findings: Blood also harbored most expanded thyroid clonotypes above 0.001 frequency.

V shed 7 bases, J shed 4 bases, and the junction held 14 bases outside the gene matches. The CDR3 sequence is 17 residues long. Germline assignment: CDR1 MNHEY and CDR2 SVGAGI. RNA served as the template for amplifying TCR beta CDR3 regions. The authors performed first-round RT-PCR with HTBI primers and then a second-round multiplex PCR. One entry per CDR3 protein results from TCRdb running MiXCR on the multiplex PCR reads. The data show some 160,000 distinct CDR3 sequences, with roughly two fifths seen just once and less than 9.5% held by the top ten. The rearrangement links TRBV6-5 to TRBJ2-7, with TRBD2 identical over 12 bases. The clonotype originates from a man aged 25-45 years with Graves' ophthalmopathy. Sequencing used peripheral blood. The CDR3 DNA reads TGTGCCAGCACAGAGGAACTAGCGGGAGGAGGCCGTTACGAGCAGTACTTC. It codes for CASTEELAGGGRYEQYF.